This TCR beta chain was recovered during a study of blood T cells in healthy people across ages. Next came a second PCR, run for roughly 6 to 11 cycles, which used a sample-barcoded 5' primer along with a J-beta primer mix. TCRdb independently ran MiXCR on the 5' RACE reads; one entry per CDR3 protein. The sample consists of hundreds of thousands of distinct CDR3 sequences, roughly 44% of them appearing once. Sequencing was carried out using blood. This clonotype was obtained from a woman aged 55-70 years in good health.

CDR3 protein: CASSQVTAYNEQFF. The CDR3 DNA is TGCGCCAGCAGCCAAGTAACGGCGTACAATGAGCAGTTCTTC. The chain joins TRBV4-3 to TRBJ2-1; D is uncertain. With 1 base removed from V and 4 bases from J, the gap between germline ends came to 8 bases. The germline V gene encodes CDR1 LGHNA and CDR2 YSLEER. The CDR3 has 14 residues.